Below are 23 T cell receptor beta chains sequenced from a single sample in a study of T cells after yellow fever vaccination. TCRdb called the 5' RACE reads again in MiXCR, with one record for every CDR3 protein. The table has almost 600,000 distinct CDR3 sequences, roughly 13% seen once; the top ten hold over 13%. The sample was PBMCs, taken on the day of the yellow fever booster vaccination. The receptors derive from a man aged 25 to 40 who received the YFV17D yellow fever vaccine.

This clonotype turned up a few times. V and J are TRBV4-3 and TRBJ1-2, with 8 bases identical to TRBD1. The V gene end was trimmed by 1 base and the J gene end by 8 bases; junction bases not matched to a gene: 6. This CDR3 has 14 amino acids. Germline-derived CDR1 and CDR2 are LGHNA and YSLEER. DNA for the CDR3: TGCGCCAGCAGCCAAGTACACACAGGGGGGGGCTACACCTTC. It specifies CASSQVHTGGGYTF.

This chain uses TRBV5-1 with TRBJ2-1; tentative D call: TRBD2 (6 bases). Between the trimmed V and J ends, which lost 4 bases and 0 bases, there was a span of 8 bases. Germline values: CDR1 SGHRS, CDR2 YFSETQ. This CDR3 is built from 14 residues. The CDR3 region has the DNA TGCGCCAGCAGCGGCGGGGACTCCTACAATGAGCAGTTCTTC. It encodes CASSGGDSYNEQFF.

V gene TRBV4-1 combines with J gene TRBJ1-6; 8 bases are shared with TRBD1. The CDR3 covers 15 residues. Germline CDR1 is MGHRA and CDR2 is YSYEKL. Germline trimming cut 3 bases from V and 10 bases from J; bases unmatched to any gene: 8. CDR3 residues: CASSHSDREHSPLHF. The CDR3 nucleotides read TGCGCCAGCAGCCACTCGGACAGGGAACACTCACCCCTCCACTTT.

This chain links TRBV4-3 with TRBJ2-7; D not resolved. CDR1 and CDR2 from the germline V gene are LGHNA and YSLEER. This CDR3 is 15 amino acids long. Trimming pared 0 bases from V and 0 bases from J, leaving 9 bases between. CDR3 loop: CASSQESGSSYEQYF. CDR3 nucleotides: TGCGCCAGCAGCCAAGAATCCGGTAGCTCCTACGAGCAGTACTTC.

This clonotype was seen a handful of times. CDR3 residues: CASSLARPDPREQYF. The CDR3 DNA reads TGTGCCAGCAGTTTAGCGCGCCCCGACCCCCGCGAGCAGTACTTC. V gene TRBV12-3 or TRBV12-4 combines with J gene TRBJ2-7; D gene unclear. There are 15 residues in the CDR3. V lost 0 bases and J lost 6, with 15 bases in between.

This clonotype showed up just a few times. The chain couples TRBV10-3 to TRBJ2-3; TRBD2 aligns across 7 bases. J gave up 1 base and V 11 bases, and 9 bases lay outside the gene matches. The CDR3 runs to 14 residues. In germline, CDR1 is ENHRY, CDR2 SYGVKD. For the CDR3, the DNA is TGTGCCCTCTCAGGCACTAGCGGCACAGATACGCAGTATTTT. It is translated as CALSGTSGTDTQYF.

CDR3 nucleotide sequence: TGTGCCAGCAGTTTATACCATGAGCAGTTCTTC. Encoded protein: CASSLYHEQFF. This chain uses TRBV28 with TRBJ2-1, with unresolved D. Germline assignment: CDR1 MDHEN and CDR2 SYDVKM. This CDR3 is built from 11 residues. V lost 1 base, J lost 8 bases, and 3 bases lay in between.

The chain has TRBV19 and TRBJ1-1, with D unresolved. V gave up 7 bases and J gave up 2 bases, with 8 bases separating them. CDR1 is LNHDA, CDR2 SQIVND, per germline (reference sequence). CDR3 length: 12 amino acids. CDR3 loop: CASISLNTEAFF. The CDR3 DNA is TGTGCCAGTATATCCCTAAACACTGAAGCTTTCTTT.

This clonotype was observed a handful of times. The V call is TRBV7-2, the J call TRBJ2-4, with 7 bases aligning to TRBD2. Losses at the gene ends were 1 base for V and 2 bases for J; bases not matched to a gene: 5. The length of the CDR3 is 16 residues. Germline V gene lookup returns CDR1 SGHTA and CDR2 FQGNSA. The CDR3 DNA reads TGTGCCAGCAGCTTAGAAGTGGGAGGGTCCAAAAACATTCAGTACTTC. Amino acids: CASSLEVGGSKNIQYF.

The sample holds many counts of this clonotype. The genes are TRBV18 and TRBJ2-3, with 9 positions matching TRBD2. This CDR3 is built from 15 residues. Unmatched junction bases numbered 6, after V lost 3 bases and J lost 5 bases. Germline CDR1 reads KGHSH; CDR2 reads LQKENI. Written as DNA, the CDR3 is TGTGCCAGCTCACCTTTAGCGGGAGAACAAGATACGCAGTATTTT. Amino acid sequence: CASSPLAGEQDTQYF.

V is TRBV18 and J is TRBJ1-1; the D gene is possibly TRBD1 (5 bases). The germline V and J ends were trimmed by 0 bases and 3 bases, with 11 bases remaining between them. CDR1 is KGHSH and CDR2 is LQKENI in the germline V gene. This CDR3 spans 15 amino acids. The CDR3 nucleotides are TGTGCCAGCTCACCACCGGGGCGGACGGACACTGAAGCTTTCTTT. Amino acids: CASSPPGRTDTEAFF.

This clonotype was seen many times. The chain carries TRBV19 and TRBJ2-3; no clear D gene. V was cut by 6 bases and J by 6 bases, with 10 bases left in between. This CDR3 spans 12 amino acids. Germline loops: CDR1 LNHDA, CDR2 SQIVND (reference sequence). CDR3 protein: CASSYSRDTQYF. The DNA of the CDR3 is TGTGCCAGTAGCTACTCGCGGGATACGCAGTATTTT.

Only a few counts were recorded for this clonotype. The V and J genes are TRBV6-5 and TRBJ1-1, with TRBD1 as a possible D gene (5 bases). This CDR3 is 17 amino acids long. Germline loops: CDR1 MNHEY, CDR2 SVGAGI. Deletions cut 2 bases from V and 2 bases from J, with 18 bases between. CDR3 DNA: TGTGCCAGCAGTTACAGTGGGGCAGGCCTGGGAAACACTGAAGCTTTCTTT. Translated, it gives CASSYSGAGLGNTEAFF.

This clonotype occurred a few times. V usage is TRBV12-5 and J usage is TRBJ1-5; D remains ambiguous. This CDR3 is 14 amino acids long. Trimming shortened V by 1 base and J by 0 bases, and 4 bases separated the two germline ends. Germline lookup yields CDR1 LGHNT and CDR2 FRNRAP. The CDR3 nucleotides are TGTGCTAGTGGTTTGGGGAATAGCAATCAGCCCCAGCATTTT. Translation: CASGLGNSNQPQHF.

CDR3 bases: TGTGCCAGCAGCCCAGAAACCCTCAGGGGGACCCAGTACTTC. This gives the protein CASSPETLRGTQYF. This chain connects TRBV7-2 to TRBJ2-5; D perhaps matches TRBD1 (6 bases). The germline V gene encodes CDR1 SGHTA and CDR2 FQGNSA. The CDR3 extends over 14 amino acids. With 5 bases removed from V and 7 bases from J, the gap between germline ends came to 17 bases.

The CDR3 sequence: CASSLAYTTGELFF. CDR3 DNA: TGTGCCAGCAGCTTAGCGTACACTACCGGGGAGCTGTTTTTT. J is TRBJ2-2 and V is TRBV7-9; D is unresolved. V was cut by 0 bases and J by 5 bases, with 7 bases left in between. This CDR3 spans 14 amino acids. The germline V gene encodes CDR1 SEHNR and CDR2 FQNEAQ (reference sequence). Using reference TRBV7-9 and TRBJ2-2 for the parts outside the CDR3, the full variable domain is DTGVSQNPRHKITKRGQNVTFRCDPISEHNRLYWYRQTLGQGPEFLTYFQNEAQLEKSRLLSDRFSAERPKGSFSTLEIQRTEQGDSAMYLCASSLAYTTGELFFGEGSRLTVL.

The V gene is TRBV29-1, the J gene TRBJ2-5; 8 nucleotides line up with TRBD1. The CDR3 loop spans 13 amino acids. With V trimmed by 8 bases and J by 6 bases, 11 bases remained unmatched. Germline V gene data show CDR1 as SQVTM and CDR2 as ANQGSEA. CDR3 region: CSLRSTGEKTQYF. The CDR3 coding sequence is TGCAGCCTCCGATCGACAGGGGAAAAGACCCAGTACTTC. Full variable domain (outside the CDR3, taken from reference TRBV29-1 and TRBJ2-5): SAVISQKPSRDICQRGTSLTIQCQVDSQVTMMFWYRQQPGQSLTLIATANQGSEATYESGFVIDKFPISRPNLTFSTLTVSNMSPEDSSIYLCSLRSTGEKTQYFGPGTRLLVL.

The chain carries TRBV5-1 and TRBJ2-2; D is ambiguous. V lost 0 bases and J lost 5, with 8 bases in between. The CDR3 spans 14 residues. Germline CDR1 SGHRS, CDR2 YFSETQ. CDR3 DNA sequence: TGCGCCAGCAGCTTGGGGTCGGAGACCGGGGAGCTGTTTTTT. This encodes CASSLGSETGELFF.

This sequence joins TRBV13 and TRBJ1-2, with TRBD1 matching 7 bases. The trim removed 5 bases at V and 3 bases at J, leaving 9 bases unmatched. The CDR3 is made up of 15 amino acids. The V gene's germline CDR1 is PRHDT and CDR2 FYEKMQ (reference sequence). CDR3 nucleotides: TGTGCCAGCAGCCAGAACCGGGACAGCTACTATGGCTACACCTTC. It encodes CASSQNRDSYYGYTF. Full variable domain (remainder filled in from reference TRBV13 and TRBJ1-2): AAGVIQSPRHLIKEKRETATLKCYPIPRHDTVYWYQQGPGQDPQFLISFYEKMQSDKGSIPDRFSAQQFSDYHSELNMSSLELGDSALYFCASSQNRDSYYGYTFGSGTRLTVV.

This clonotype was seen a few times. This chain joins TRBV14 and TRBJ1-1; D gene uncertain. V was shortened by 5 bases and J by 11 bases, with 18 bases between the two germline ends. Germline loops: CDR1 SGHDN, CDR2 FVKESK. The CDR3 contains 13 residues. The CDR3 sequence: CASSKVPVLGAFF. CDR3 sequence (DNA): TGTGCCAGCAGCAAGGTCCCTGTGTTGGGCGCTTTCTTT.

In this sample, this clonotype turned up a few times. The chain carries TRBV5-5 and TRBJ1-4; TRBD1 might be the D (5 bases). CDR3 length: 14 amino acids. V lost 4 bases and J 5 bases, leaving 12 bases between the germline ends. The germline V gene encodes CDR1 SGHKS and CDR2 YYEKEE (reference sequence). The CDR3 reads CASSTGLLNEKLFF. The DNA of the CDR3 is TGTGCCAGCAGCACAGGCCTACTGAATGAAAAACTGTTTTTT.

This clonotype occurred a few times. This rearrangement joins TRBV12-3 or TRBV12-4 to TRBJ2-7, with D perhaps assigned TRBD1 or TRBD2 (5 bases each). The V gene lost 5 bases and the J gene lost 2 bases, with 13 bases spanning the gap. The CDR3 extends over 14 amino acids. The CDR3 protein is CASSNRDRTYEQYF. Here the CDR3 DNA reads TGTGCCAGCAGTAACCGGGACCGCACCTACGAGCAGTACTTC.

This clonotype was detected a few times. The J gene is TRBJ2-7, the V gene TRBV7-2; D is unresolved. The V gene lost 3 bases and the J gene lost 1 base, with 13 bases spanning the gap. The CDR3 is made up of 15 amino acids. Germline CDR1 reads SGHTA; CDR2 reads FQGNSA. DNA of the CDR3: TGTGCCAGCAGCTTCGATTTGGGCAGTTCCTACGAGCAGTACTTC. Translated: CASSFDLGSSYEQYF.